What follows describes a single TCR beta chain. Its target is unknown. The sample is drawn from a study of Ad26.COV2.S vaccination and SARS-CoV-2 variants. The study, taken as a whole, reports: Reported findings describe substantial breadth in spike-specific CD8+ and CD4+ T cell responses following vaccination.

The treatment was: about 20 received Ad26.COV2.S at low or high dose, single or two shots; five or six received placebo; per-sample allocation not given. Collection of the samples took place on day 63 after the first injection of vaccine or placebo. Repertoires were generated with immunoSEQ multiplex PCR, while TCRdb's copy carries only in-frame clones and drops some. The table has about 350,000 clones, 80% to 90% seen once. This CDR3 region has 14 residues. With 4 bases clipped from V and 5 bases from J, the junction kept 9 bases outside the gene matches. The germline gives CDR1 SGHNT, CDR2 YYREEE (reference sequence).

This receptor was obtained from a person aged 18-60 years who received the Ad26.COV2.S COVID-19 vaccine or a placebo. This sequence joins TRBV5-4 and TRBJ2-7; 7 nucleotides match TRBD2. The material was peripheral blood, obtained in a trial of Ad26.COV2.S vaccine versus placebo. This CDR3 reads CASSQSGEGDEQYF. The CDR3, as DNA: TGTGCCAGCAGCCAGAGCGGGGAAGGGGACGAGCAGTACTTC. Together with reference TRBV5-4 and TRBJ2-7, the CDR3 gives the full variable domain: ETGVTQSPTHLIKTRGQQVTLRCSSQSGHNTVSWYQQALGQGPQFIFQYYREEENGRGNFPPRFSGLQFPNYSSELNVNALELDDSALYLCASSQSGEGDEQYFGPGTRLTVT.